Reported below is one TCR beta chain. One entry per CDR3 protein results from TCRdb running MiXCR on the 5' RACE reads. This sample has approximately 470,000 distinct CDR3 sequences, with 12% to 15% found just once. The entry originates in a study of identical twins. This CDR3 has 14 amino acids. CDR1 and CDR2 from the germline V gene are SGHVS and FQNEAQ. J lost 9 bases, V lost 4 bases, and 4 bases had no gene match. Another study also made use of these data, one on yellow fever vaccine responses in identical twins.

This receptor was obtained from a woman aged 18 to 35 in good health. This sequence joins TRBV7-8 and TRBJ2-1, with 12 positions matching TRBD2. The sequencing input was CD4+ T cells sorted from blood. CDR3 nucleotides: TGTGCCAGCAGCTCAAGACTAGCGGGAGCTGAGCAGTTCTTC. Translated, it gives CASSSRLAGAEQFF.